The 28 T cell receptor beta chains below were found in one sample sequenced in a study of response to subunit inactivated influenza vaccine (dated by TCRdb to 2017 to 2018). The library came from RT-PCR. TCRdb lists the instrument as Illumina HiSeq 2500. TCRdb handled the public reads itself, with Q25 trimming in fastp and clone calling in MiXCR, and kept productive beta chains. For every CDR3 protein sequence, its rows merge into one entry that carries the most common genes and DNA. The sample profile shows a few hundred thousand distinct CDR3 sequences; 20% to 25% of them were found once. Roughly a tenth of the sample is held by the ten biggest clonotypes. Sequences were derived from PBMCs from blood, sampled less than 22 months after vaccination. These receptors originate from a man aged 50 to 69 who received an inactivated influenza vaccine. Donor details come from another sample of the same person, matched by shared clones.

There are a few counts of this clonotype. The rearrangement uses TRBV4-3 and TRBJ1-5; tentatively, D is TRBD1 (6 bases). The CDR3 has 14 amino acids. V lost 4 bases, J lost 4 bases, and 11 bases lay in between. CDR1 LGHNA and CDR2 YSLEER come from the germline V gene. CDR3 loop: CASSPNRVNQPQHF. In DNA form, the CDR3 reads TGCGCCAGCAGCCCAAACAGGGTTAATCAGCCCCAGCATTTT.

The chain couples TRBV6-1 to TRBJ2-7; TRBD1 agrees at 8 bases. Germline V CDR1 and CDR2: MNHNS, SASEGT. The CDR3 is 15 amino acids. V gave up 2 bases and J gave up 4 bases; unmatched junction bases: 7. This CDR3 is CASSEFGRGQYEQYF. CDR3 sequence (DNA): TGTGCCAGCAGTGAATTCGGCAGGGGGCAGTACGAGCAGTACTTC.

The V gene is TRBV15, the J gene TRBJ2-3; 8 bases agree with TRBD1. The CDR3 sequence is 15 residues long. With 2 bases clipped from V and 2 bases from J, the junction kept 3 bases outside the gene matches. The germline V gene has CDR1 LNHNV and CDR2 YYDKDF (reference sequence). The CDR3 is CATSRQGATTDTQYF. In DNA form, the CDR3 reads TGTGCCACCAGCAGACAGGGGGCCACCACAGATACGCAGTATTTT.

CDR3 sequence: CASSSKTIAKSTDTQYF. As DNA, the CDR3 is TGTGCCAGCAGCTCCAAGACCATAGCGAAGAGCACAGATACGCAGTATTTT. The chain recombines TRBV11-2 with TRBJ2-3, with a possible D match to TRBD2 (5 bases). The CDR3 is made up of 17 amino acids. V was shortened by 4 bases and J by 0 bases, with 17 bases between the two germline ends. Per germline, CDR1 SGHAT and CDR2 FQNNGV.

This clonotype appeared many times. The CDR3 loop is CASSLVAGGQGSNQPQHF. CDR3 DNA sequence: TGTGCCAGCAGCTTAGTCGCGGGTGGGCAGGGGAGCAATCAGCCCCAGCATTTT. This chain uses TRBV7-2 with TRBJ1-5; D might be TRBD1 (6 bases). CDR1 is SGHTA and CDR2 is FQGNSA in the germline V gene. The ends were cut back, 1 base at V and 1 base at J, with 17 bases in the middle. This CDR3 has 18 amino acids. The complete variable domain, with remaining parts taken from reference TRBV7-2 and TRBJ1-5, reads GAGVSQSPSNKVTEKGKDVELRCDPISGHTALYWYRQSLGQGLEFLIYFQGNSAPDKSGLPSDRFSAERTGGSVSTLTIQRTQQEDSAVYLCASSLVAGGQGSNQPQHFGDGTRLSIL.

This clonotype was seen at least ten times. This rearrangement joins TRBV5-6 to TRBJ1-5; D remains ambiguous. Deletions cut 0 bases from V and 0 bases from J, with 10 bases between. The CDR3 sequence is 16 residues long. Germline V gives CDR1 SGHDT, CDR2 YYEEEE. The CDR3 here is CASSLAASNSNQPQHF. The CDR3 DNA sequence: TGTGCCAGCAGCTTGGCCGCCAGCAATAGCAATCAGCCCCAGCATTTT.

This clonotype has a handful of counts. V usage is TRBV7-6 and J usage is TRBJ1-5; D remains unclear. Trimming removed 5 bases from V and 5 bases from J, with 10 bases in between. From germline, CDR1 is SGHVS and CDR2 FNYEAQ. The CDR3 runs 13 residues. CDR3 in DNA: TGTGCCAGCAGCCTAACCCTAGATCAGCCCCAGCATTTT. As protein: CASSLTLDQPQHF.

The J gene is TRBJ2-4, the V gene TRBV15; 7 nucleotides align to TRBD1. From germline, CDR1 is LNHNV and CDR2 YYDKDF (reference sequence). There are 14 residues in the CDR3. V dropped 5 bases and J dropped 8; count of bases not matched to a gene: 9. Here the CDR3 reads CATSGFGTADIQYF. The CDR3, as DNA: TGTGCCACCAGCGGATTCGGGACAGCCGACATTCAGTACTTC.

This clonotype was seen only a few times. This rearrangement joins TRBV9 to TRBJ1-5; 7 bases match TRBD1. V gave up 3 bases and J gave up 6 bases; unmatched junction bases: 9. Germline values: CDR1 SGDLS, CDR2 YYNGEE. This CDR3 comprises 15 residues. CDR3 DNA: TGTGCCAGCAGCGCATCAGGGGGTTCGGGTCAGCCCCAGCATTTT. Protein: CASSASGGSGQPQHF.

This clonotype has a handful of counts. The chain is built from TRBV20-1 and TRBJ2-2; no reliable D call. The V gene lost 4 bases and the J gene lost 4 bases, with 7 bases spanning the gap. The CDR3 contains 12 residues. CDR1 and CDR2 (germline): DFQATT, SNEGSKA (reference sequence). CDR3 sequence: CSATASTGELFF. The CDR3 DNA reads as TGCAGTGCTACGGCCTCCACCGGGGAGCTGTTTTTT.

As DNA, the CDR3 is TGTGCCAGCAGCTGGGGGGGTACAGAGTACTTC. Its protein is CASSWGGTEYF. This sequence joins TRBV7-2 and TRBJ2-4, with 7 bases lining up with TRBD2. Germline-derived CDR1 and CDR2 are SGHTA and FQGNSA. This CDR3 is built from 11 residues. The ends lost 4 bases at V and 14 bases at J; junction bases unmatched: 5.

The rearrangement joins TRBV6-2 or TRBV6-3 to TRBJ1-6, with no clear D. The CDR3 spans 20 residues. The germline V and J ends were trimmed by 2 bases and 0 bases, with 20 bases remaining between them. The germline V gene has CDR1 MNHEY and CDR2 SVGEGT. The chain's CDR3 is CASSYATHEFLSSYNSPLHF. The CDR3 coding sequence is TGTGCCAGCAGTTACGCCACCCACGAGTTCTTGTCCTCCTATAATTCACCCCTCCACTTT.

The chain employs TRBV4-2 and TRBJ1-1; possibly TRBD1 for D (6 bases). The CDR3 has 15 amino acids. Trimming stripped 0 bases from V and 4 bases from J, with 12 bases between. Per germline, CDR1 LGHNA and CDR2 YNFKEQ. The CDR3 is CASSQEDLGGTEAFF. The CDR3 DNA reads as TGTGCCAGCAGCCAAGAGGACTTAGGGGGCACTGAAGCTTTCTTT.

There are a few counts of this clonotype. The V call is TRBV4-2, the J call TRBJ1-1; 7 nucleotides align to TRBD1. The CDR3 consists of 16 residues. The trim removed 4 bases at V and 4 bases at J, leaving 12 bases unmatched. Germline V lookup: CDR1 LGHNA, CDR2 YNFKEQ. CDR3 amino acids: CASSPTVTGAPTEAFF. The CDR3 DNA follows: TGTGCCAGCAGCCCTACCGTAACAGGGGCTCCCACTGAAGCTTTCTTT.

The V call is TRBV7-9, the J call TRBJ2-5; the D gene is possibly TRBD2 (6 bases). Germline V gives CDR1 SEHNR, CDR2 FQNEAQ (reference sequence). V lost 8 bases and J lost 0, with 16 bases in between. The CDR3 has 15 residues. The CDR3 protein is CASRLGRGYQETQYF. DNA of the CDR3: TGTGCCAGCCGGCTTGGGCGGGGTTACCAAGAGACCCAGTACTTC.

The rearrangement uses TRBV4-3 and TRBJ2-1; no firm D call. Germline CDR1 reads LGHNA; CDR2 reads YSLEER. V gave up 1 base and J gave up 0 bases, with 10 bases separating them. The CDR3 is made up of 16 amino acids. The CDR3: CASSQGRSPSYNEQFF. Here the CDR3 DNA reads TGCGCCAGCAGCCAAGGGCGCAGTCCCTCCTACAATGAGCAGTTCTTC.

A few counts support this clonotype. The genes are TRBV20-1 and TRBJ2-3, with D hard to call. Germline V gene lookup returns CDR1 DFQATT and CDR2 SNEGSKA (reference sequence). Trimming shortened V by 3 bases and J by 0 bases, and 16 bases separated the two germline ends. This CDR3 comprises 16 residues. CDR3 DNA: TGCAGTGCTAGTTCGGGCATTGACCTCAGCACAGATACGCAGTATTTT. This translates into CSASSGIDLSTDTQYF.

The genes are TRBV6-2 or TRBV6-3 and TRBJ2-6; 9 nucleotides align to TRBD1. This CDR3 comprises 16 residues. Looked up from germline, CDR1 is MNHEY and CDR2 is SVGEGT. Losses at the gene ends were 1 base for V and 2 bases for J; bases not matched to a gene: 0. CDR3 in DNA: TGTGCCAGCAGTTACTGGACAGGGGCTGGGGCCAACGTCCTGACTTTC. Amino acid sequence: CASSYWTGAGANVLTF.

The chain joins TRBV5-1 to TRBJ2-7; no clear D gene. This CDR3 is built from 12 residues. With 0 bases removed from V and 6 bases from J, the gap between germline ends came to 7 bases. Germline V lookup: CDR1 SGHRS, CDR2 YFSETQ. Here the CDR3 DNA reads TGCGCCAGCAGCTTGGGGCAATCCGAGCAGTACTTC. This gives the protein CASSLGQSEQYF. Combining the CDR3 with reference TRBV5-1 and TRBJ2-7 gives the whole variable domain KAGVTQTPRYLIKTRGQQVTLSCSPISGHRSVSWYQQTPGQGLQFLFEYFSETQRNKGNFPGRFSGRQFSNSRSEMNVSTLELGDSALYLCASSLGQSEQYFGPGTRLTVT.

A word on this clonotype: A much larger clonotype is one base distant, so this may be a read error. In this CDR3 the conserved last residue, phenylalanine or tryptophan, is missing, so a read error is likely. The gene calls are TRBV4-1 and TRBJ1-5, with D tentatively TRBD1 (5 bases). Between the trimmed V and J ends, which lost 5 bases and 0 bases, there was a span of 8 bases. CDR1 is MGHRA, CDR2 YSYEKL, per germline. The CDR3 consists of 14 residues. The CDR3 DNA reads TGCGCCAGCAGCGTCGGGGGTAGCAATCAGCCCCAGCATCTT. Translating gives CASSVGGSNQPQHL.

The chain is built from TRBV28 and TRBJ1-4, with D possibly TRBD1 on 6 matching bases. Germline V gene data show CDR1 as MDHEN and CDR2 as SYDVKM. The CDR3 runs to 14 residues. Deletions cut 2 bases from V and 7 bases from J, with 11 bases between. This CDR3 reads CASSLGGMGEKLFF. DNA of the CDR3: TGTGCCAGCAGTTTAGGGGGCATGGGTGAAAAACTGTTTTTT. The full variable domain, in which reference TRBV28 and TRBJ1-4 provide the parts outside the CDR3, is DVKVTQSSRYLVKRTGEKVFLECVQDMDHENMFWYRQDPGLGLRLIYFSYDVKMKEKGDIPEGYSVSREKKERFSLILESASTNQTSMYLCASSLGGMGEKLFFGSGTQLSVL.

This sequence joins TRBV6-2 or TRBV6-3 and TRBJ2-6; 7 positions match TRBD1. V lost 6 bases to trimming and J lost 2 bases; unmatched junction nucleotides: 1. This CDR3 comprises 14 residues. The germline V gene encodes CDR1 MNHEY and CDR2 SVGEGT. The DNA for the CDR3 is TGTGCCAGCAGGACAGGGCCTGGGGCCAACGTCCTGACTTTC. It codes for CASRTGPGANVLTF.

The genes are TRBV25-1 and TRBJ1-3; a possible D gene is TRBD1 (5 bases). Trimming stripped 1 base from V and 8 bases from J, with 15 bases between. The CDR3 runs to 15 residues. Germline V CDR1 and CDR2: MGHDK, SYGVNS. The CDR3 spells CASSESGGKRDTIYF. The CDR3 region has the DNA TGTGCCAGCAGTGAATCTGGGGGAAAGCGGGACACCATATATTTT.

The CDR3 nucleotides read TGTGCCAGCAGTTTATCCCATGGTTGGGGGTACACAGATACGCAGTATTTT. It is translated as CASSLSHGWGYTDTQYF. The V and J genes are TRBV28 and TRBJ2-3; perhaps D is TRBD1 or TRBD2 (5 bases each). The CDR3 extends over 17 amino acids. Trimming pared 1 base from V and 2 bases from J, leaving 16 bases between. The V gene's germline CDR1 is MDHEN and CDR2 SYDVKM.

This clonotype was counted only a few times. The genes are TRBV4-1 and TRBJ2-7; D gene ambiguous. The CDR3 is 15 amino acids. CDR1 is MGHRA and CDR2 is YSYEKL in the germline V gene. Between the trimmed V and J ends, which lost 0 bases and 1 base, there was a span of 10 bases. For the CDR3, the DNA is TGCGCCAGCAGCCAAGAAGTCACAGATTCCTACGAGCAGTACTTC. Amino acid sequence: CASSQEVTDSYEQYF.

This clonotype occurred a few times. This chain uses TRBV2 with TRBJ1-1; tentative D call: TRBD1 (6 bases). Germline-derived CDR1 and CDR2 are SNHLY and FYNNEI. V was cut by 5 bases and J by 6 bases, with 16 bases left in between. CDR3 length equals 14 residues. The CDR3 sequence: CASSSRGSGSEAFF. Here the CDR3 DNA reads TGTGCCAGCAGTTCCAGGGGATCAGGGTCTGAAGCTTTCTTT.

This clonotype turned up a few times. The chain uses TRBV7-2 and TRBJ1-1; weak D call: TRBD1 (5 bases). Trimming stripped 2 bases from V and 6 bases from J, with 10 bases between. This CDR3 has 13 amino acids. In germline, CDR1 is SGHTA, CDR2 FQGNSA. This CDR3 is CASSLQGVAEAFF. The DNA of the CDR3 is TGTGCCAGCAGCTTACAGGGAGTCGCTGAAGCTTTCTTT.

The chain carries TRBV27 and TRBJ1-1; D unresolved. Between the trimmed V and J ends, which lost 3 bases and 4 bases, there was a span of 15 bases. The CDR3 length is 15 residues. Germline V gene sequence: CDR1 MNHEY, CDR2 SMNVEV (reference sequence). The CDR3 nucleotides read TGTGCCAGCAGTTTTGTTTGGGGTTCGGGCACTGAAGCTTTCTTT. Translated, it gives CASSFVWGSGTEAFF.